This TCR beta chain comes out of a study of T cells in Graves' hyperthyroidism and ophthalmopathy. Graves' hyperthyroidism was deemed stable given no ophthalmopathy progression within 18 months. Hyperthyroidism was newly diagnosed in patients aged 18 to 65 (duration under 2 months). The trim removed 4 bases at V and 2 bases at J, leaving 6 bases unmatched. There are 15 residues in the CDR3. CDR1 is SEHNR, CDR2 FQNEAQ, per germline (reference sequence). General observations from the study: Most thyroid clonotypes with frequency above 0.001 were detected in blood.

This clonotype was seen only a few times. Its specificity is not known. TCR beta CDR3 regions were amplified from RNA transcripts. During a first-round RT-PCR of the TCR CDR3, the HTBI primer set was used. In TCRdb, the multiplex PCR reads were re-called with MiXCR into one record per CDR3 protein. The sample gives hundreds of thousands of distinct CDR3 sequences, 13% of which show up once; 9.2% is in the top ten. The sample taken for sequencing was blood. The sequence came from a woman aged 18-29 years with Graves' hyperthyroidism. V gene TRBV7-9 combines with J gene TRBJ1-2, with TRBD1 identical over 8 bases. The CDR3 region is CASSSTGAINYGYTF. In DNA, the CDR3 is TGTGCCAGCAGCTCGACAGGGGCCATCAACTATGGCTACACCTTC.